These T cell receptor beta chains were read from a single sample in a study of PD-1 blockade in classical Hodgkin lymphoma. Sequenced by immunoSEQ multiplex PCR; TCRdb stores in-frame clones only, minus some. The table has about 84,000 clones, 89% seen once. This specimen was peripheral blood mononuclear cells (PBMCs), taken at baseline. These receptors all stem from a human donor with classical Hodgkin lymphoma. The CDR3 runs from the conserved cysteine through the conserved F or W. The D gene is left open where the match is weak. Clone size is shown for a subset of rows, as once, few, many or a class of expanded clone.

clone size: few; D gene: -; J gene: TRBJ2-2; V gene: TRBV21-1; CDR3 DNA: TGTGCCAGCAGCAAAGACTCCTACGGGGAGCTGTTTTTT; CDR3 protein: CASSKDSYGELFF
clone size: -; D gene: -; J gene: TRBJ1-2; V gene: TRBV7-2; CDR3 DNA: TGTGCCAGCAGCTTAGGTTTTCGAGGGGAGATATTTGGCTACACCTTC; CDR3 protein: CASSLGFRGEIFGYTF
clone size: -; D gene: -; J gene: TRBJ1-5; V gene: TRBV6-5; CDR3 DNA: TGTGCCAGCAGTCAGACCAGGGATCAGCCCCAGCATTTT; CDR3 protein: CASSQTRDQPQHF
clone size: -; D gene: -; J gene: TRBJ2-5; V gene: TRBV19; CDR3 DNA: TGTGCCAGTAGTGTTTCAGGGACCCGTGAGACCCAGTACTTC; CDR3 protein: CASSVSGTRETQYF
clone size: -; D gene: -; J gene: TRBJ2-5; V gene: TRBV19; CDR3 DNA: TGTGCCAGTAGTATCTTAGGACTAAAGGGGGAGACCCAGTACTTC; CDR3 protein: CASSILGLKGETQYF
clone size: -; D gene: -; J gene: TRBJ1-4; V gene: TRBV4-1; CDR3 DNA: TGCGCCAGCAGCCAAGGGGGGGGCGCAACTAATGAAAAACTGTTTTTT; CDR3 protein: CASSQGGGATNEKLFF
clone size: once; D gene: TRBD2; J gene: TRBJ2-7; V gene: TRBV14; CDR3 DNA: TGTGCCAGCAGCCAGTCCACCGGGAGGGGAAACTCCTACGAGCAGTACTTC; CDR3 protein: CASSQSTGRGNSYEQYF
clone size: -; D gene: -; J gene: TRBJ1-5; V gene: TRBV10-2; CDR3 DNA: TGCGCCAGCAGCCCCCATGGGGGGGACAATCAGCCCCAGCATTTT; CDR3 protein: CASSPHGGDNQPQHF
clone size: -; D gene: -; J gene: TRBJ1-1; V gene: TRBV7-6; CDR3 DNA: TGTGCCAGCAGTCTTAGTCAGGGCGCGAACACTGAAGCTTTCTTT; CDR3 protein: CASSLSQGANTEAFF
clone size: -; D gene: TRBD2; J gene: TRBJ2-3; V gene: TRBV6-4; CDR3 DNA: TGTGCCAGCAGCGAAAGACTTTGGACTAGTCCTAGCACAGATACGCAGTATTTT; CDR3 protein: CASSERLWTSPSTDTQYF
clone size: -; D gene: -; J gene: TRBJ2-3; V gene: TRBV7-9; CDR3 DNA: TGTGCCAGCAGCCCCGATTCTGGCAGGACGACAGATACGCAGTATTTT; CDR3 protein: CASSPDSGRTTDTQYF
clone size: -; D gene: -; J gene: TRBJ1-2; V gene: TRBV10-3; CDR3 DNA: TGTGCCATCCGTCCGGGCGATAACTATGGCTACACCTTC; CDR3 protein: CAIRPGDNYGYTF
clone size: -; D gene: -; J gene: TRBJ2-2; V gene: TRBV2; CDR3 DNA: TGTGCCAGCTCTATTCGACTGGGAAACACCGGGGAGCTGTTTTTT; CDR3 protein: CASSIRLGNTGELFF
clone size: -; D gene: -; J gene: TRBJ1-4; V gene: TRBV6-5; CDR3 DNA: TGTGCCAGCAGGGGAATATGGGGTGATAATGAAAAACTGTTTTTT; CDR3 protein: CASRGIWGDNEKLFF
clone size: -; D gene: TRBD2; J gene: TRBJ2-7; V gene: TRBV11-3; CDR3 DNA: TGTGCCAGCAGCTTAGCGGGAGGGCCTCAATACGAGCAGTACTTC; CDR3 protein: CASSLAGGPQYEQYF
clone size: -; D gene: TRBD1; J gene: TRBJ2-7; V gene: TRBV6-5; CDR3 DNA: TGTGCCAGCACCTTGGGACAGGGGCCCTACGAGCAGTACTTC; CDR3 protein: CASTLGQGPYEQYF
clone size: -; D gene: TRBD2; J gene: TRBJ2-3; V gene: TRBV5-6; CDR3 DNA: TGTGCCAGCAGCTCCACCTATAGCGGGAGTTTCTGGGATACGCAGTATTTT; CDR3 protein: CASSSTYSGSFWDTQYF
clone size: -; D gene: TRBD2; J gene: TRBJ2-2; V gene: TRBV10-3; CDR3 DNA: TGTGCCATCAGTGAGTTAGACTCGGGAGGCGGGGAGCTGTTTTTT; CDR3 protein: CAISELDSGGGELFF
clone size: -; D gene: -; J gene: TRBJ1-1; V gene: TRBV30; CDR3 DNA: TGTGCCTCGACGAATATGGGACGTGTGAACACTGAAGCTTTCTTT; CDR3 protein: CASTNMGRVNTEAFF
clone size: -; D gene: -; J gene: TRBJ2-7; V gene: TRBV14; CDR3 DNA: TGTGCCAGCAGCCCCCGGGACACCTATGAATACGAGCAGTACTTC; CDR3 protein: CASSPRDTYEYEQYF
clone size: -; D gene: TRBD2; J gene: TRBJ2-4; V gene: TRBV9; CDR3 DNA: TGTGCCAGCAGCTACGGGACTAGCGGAAACATTCAGTACTTC; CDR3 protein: CASSYGTSGNIQYF
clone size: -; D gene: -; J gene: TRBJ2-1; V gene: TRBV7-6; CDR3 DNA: TGTGCCAGCAGCCCCGACCCAAGGGTGGGGCAGTTCTTC; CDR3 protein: CASSPDPRVGQFF
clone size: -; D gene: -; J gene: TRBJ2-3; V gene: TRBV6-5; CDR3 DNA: TGTGCCAGCAGTTACAGAGAGGGTACAGATACGCAGTATTTT; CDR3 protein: CASSYREGTDTQYF